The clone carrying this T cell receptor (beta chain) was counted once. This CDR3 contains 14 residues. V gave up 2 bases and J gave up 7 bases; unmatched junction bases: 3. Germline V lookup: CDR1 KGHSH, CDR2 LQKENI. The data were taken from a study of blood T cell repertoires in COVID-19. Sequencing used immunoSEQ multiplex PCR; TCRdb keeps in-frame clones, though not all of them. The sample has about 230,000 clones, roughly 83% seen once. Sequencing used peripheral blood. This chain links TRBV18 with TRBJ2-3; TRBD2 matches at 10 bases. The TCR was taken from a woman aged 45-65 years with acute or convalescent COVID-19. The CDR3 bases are TGTGCCAGCTCACCAAATAGCGGGGGGAATACGCAGTATTTT. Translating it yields CASSPNSGGNTQYF.